The present T cell receptor beta chain was sequenced within a study of shared clonotypes between healthy human individuals (dated by TCRdb to the early 2020s). For the study in its entirety: A few men and a couple of women, aged 18 to 49 years, made up the cohort. For each donor, three plates each were used for CD4 naive and CD4 memory, two plates were used for CD8 naive, and one plate was used for CD8 memory. Different laboratories and diverse techniques were used to prepare libraries and sequence TCR repertoires, to increase sequencing depth and limit assay-specific biases. To estimate repertoire size and how much clonotype sharing occurs between individuals, the study deeply sequenced the blood TCR repertoires of 5 or 6 healthy adults. Per donor, leukapheresis produced somewhere between about 0.94 and 9.5 billion PBMCs. The paper as a whole reports these results and caveats: Larger estimated clonotype richness was generally found for naive subsets than for memory subsets. Compared with non-shared clonotypes, the clonotypes found in all four sorted-subset donors had higher generation probabilities. Because the study included a small number of donors, the genetic and exposure-history diversity represented was limited. About 5% of naive CD4, around 3.6% of naive CD8, roughly 2.4% of memory CD4, and about 0.4% of memory CD8 clonotypes were shared across several donors. Only blood was sampled, and tissue TCR repertoires likely differ from those in blood. Pairwise subsampling indicated that sequencing depth was expected to affect the degree of clonotype sharing among donors. Even with the large sequencing depth, rarefaction of the sorted-subset datasets indicated that sequencing was incomplete.

From cysteine to phenylalanine, the CDR3 is 12 amino acids long. Of the read, only the CDR3 DNA is kept; its 36 bases are in frame from base 1. The junction carries 11 bases between V and J, which are trimmed by 2 bases and 9 bases respectively. The germline V gene supplies CDR1 MNHEY and CDR2 SVGAGI. This clone was seen only once. Its antigen has not been determined. No much larger clone exists at a distance of one base, and base qualities are not known. Healthy HIV-negative adults with no recently reported acute infections or vaccinations were included as donors. Only Caucasian adults living in Nashville, Tennessee, USA were represented among the donors. Magnetic negative selection was used to enrich CD4+ T cells, after which naive cells were positively selected on CD45RA and the negative fraction became the memory subset. Blood was obtained by leukapheresis, after which PBMCs were separated by Ficoll-Histopaque density gradient centrifugation and cryopreserved in liquid nitrogen vapor phase. Analytical flow cytometry was used to check the purity and quantity of each magnetically sorted T cell population. Each sorted fraction had its genomic DNA isolated and then quantified by UV absorbance on a Nanodrop 2000c.

Using the deep immunoSEQ assay, TCR CDR3 regions were amplified from genomic DNA by multiplex PCR. Extracted genomic DNA from each cell subset was spread evenly across all wells of several immunoSEQ 96-well plates, with each plate serving as a replicate. Each replicate PCR for sorted subsets received approximately 200 ng genomic DNA, equal to 30,000 or so T cell genomes. The purified libraries were quantified using a Qubit 3.0 fluorometer, sized with a Bioanalyzer 2100, and then quantified again using the KAPA Library Quantification kit. Each immunoSEQ 96-well plate was sequenced on its own single-read 150-cycle Illumina NextSeq 550 flow cell. The authors' analysis ran thus. Because only junctional sequences without quality scores were contained in the immunoSEQ output, filtering matching that applied to full-length reads could not be performed. Sequences were annotated with PyIR, a Python wrapper for IgBLAST v1.9, using IMGT germline references to assign V/J genes and CDR3. Reads were filtered out if the reads had weak V/J assignments (E-value above 1e-6), no CDR3, stop codons, out-of-frame junctions, or ambiguous translated residues. V3J clonotypes were defined as sequences sharing an identical inferred V gene, J gene, and CDR3 amino acid sequence. Percentage overlap between repertoires was calculated by dividing the number of shared unique clonotypes by the size of the smaller repertoire. RTK rarefaction, the Chao1 estimator, and Recon v2.1 estimates of unobserved clonotypes were used to assess repertoire richness. OLGA was used to compute generation probabilities for all TCRbeta clonotypes that the gDNA method yielded from a few donors. TCRdb provides this immuneACCESS table in a form limited to in-frame rearrangements. Some clones are lacking; in checked studies, under half of them reflect an unresolved V gene, and why the rest are absent is not known. V and J calls and clone size are given by that table; D and trimming were obtained from the DNA. This sample comprises roughly 2,500,000 clones, 93% of them detected only once. The ten top clones hold approximately 0.37% of the sample.

Specimen: naive CD4+ T cells from PBMCs. What the cell subset or site label conveys for this sample: CD45RA+ positively selected. The sequence is built from TRBV6-5 and TRBJ2-7; TRBD1 is possibly the D segment (6 matching bases). This sequence was found in a man younger than 35 in good health. Some clones in this sample may be carry-over from other donors' samples. The CDR3 reads CASSYPSTGQYF. The nucleotides read TGTGCCAGCAGTTACCCCTCGACAGGGCAGTACTTC.